The 3 T cell receptor beta chains given below trace back to one sample, sequenced in a study of blood T cells in healthy people across ages. Sample-barcoded 5' priming and a J-beta primer mix drove a second PCR of roughly 6 to 12 cycles. TCRdb re-analysed the 5' RACE reads in MiXCR, keeping a single row per CDR3 protein. The sample yields 1,300,000 or so distinct CDR3 sequences, approximately 63% seen once. The sequencing sample was made of blood. The origin of the receptors is a young man in good health.

V and J are TRBV2 and TRBJ1-4, with a tentative D call TRBD1 (5 bases). CDR1 is SNHLY and CDR2 is FYNNEI in the germline V gene. This CDR3 has 14 residues. V dropped 1 base and J dropped 6 bases, with 9 bases sitting between them. The CDR3 DNA reads TGTGCCAGCAGTGAAGACGGGGGTGATGAAAAACTGTTTTTT. Amino acid sequence: CASSEDGGDEKLFF.

This clonotype was counted once. The CDR3 bases are TGCGCCAGCAGCCAAAATCGGGACACTGAAGCTTTCTTT. Translating it yields CASSQNRDTEAFF. The chain recombines TRBV4-1 with TRBJ1-1, with unresolved D. Germline assignment: CDR1 MGHRA and CDR2 YSYEKL. V lost 2 bases, J lost 3 bases, and 7 bases lay in between. The CDR3 loop spans 13 amino acids.

The V and J genes are TRBV25-1 and TRBJ2-3; the D gene is possibly TRBD2 (6 bases). Trimming pared 2 bases from V and 2 bases from J, leaving 8 bases between. In germline, CDR1 is MGHDK, CDR2 SYGVNS. The CDR3 loop spans 14 amino acids. CDR3 in DNA: TGTGCCAGCAGTGAAGTAGCGGACACAGATACGCAGTATTTT. Translated, it gives CASSEVADTDTQYF.